What follows are 31 T cell receptor beta chains derived from one specimen sequenced in a study of PD-L1 blockade in urothelial cancer. Time point: pretreatment peripheral blood. Clones were read by immunoSEQ multiplex PCR, and TCRdb kept only the in-frame ones, dropping some. This table holds tens of thousands of clones, approximately 86% found once. Sequences were derived from PBMCs, sampled around atezolizumab (anti-PD-L1) treatment. The receptors derive from a man aged 40-49 years with urothelial cancer.

The CDR3 sequence: CASWDRDGYTF. The DNA of the CDR3 is TGTGCCAGCTGGGACAGGGACGGCTACACCTTC. The chain uses TRBV28 and TRBJ1-2; the match to TRBD1 covers 9 bases. J was trimmed by 8 bases and V by 8 bases; bases with no gene match: 3. Germline CDR1 and CDR2: MDHEN and SYDVKM. The CDR3 consists of 11 residues.

The chain employs TRBV28 and TRBJ2-6, with 9 bases that match TRBD1. This CDR3 has 17 residues. Germline CDR1 reads MDHEN; CDR2 reads SYDVKM. Trimming at V came to 5 bases and at J to 1 base, leaving 6 bases not matched to a gene. CDR3 bases: TGTGCCAGCAGTCCGGGACAGGGTTCTTCTGGGGCCAACGTCCTGACTTTC. This sequence encodes CASSPGQGSSGANVLTF.

V is TRBV19 and J is TRBJ1-2; D is unclear. V dropped 1 base and J dropped 4 bases, with 16 bases sitting between them. The CDR3 runs to 16 residues. Looked up from germline, CDR1 is LNHDA and CDR2 is SQIVND (reference sequence). The CDR3 nucleotides read TGTGCCAGTAGTATAGTAGGAGAGTTTCCCCTCTATGGCTACACCTTC. Its protein is CASSIVGEFPLYGYTF.

The chain recombines TRBV9 with TRBJ2-1; maybe TRBD1 (6 bases). Germline values: CDR1 SGDLS, CDR2 YYNGEE. This CDR3 is built from 15 residues. The V gene lost 0 bases and the J gene lost 4 bases, with 11 bases spanning the gap. The CDR3 protein is CASSVGVQGYNEQFF. CDR3 DNA sequence: TGTGCCAGCAGCGTAGGCGTACAGGGATACAATGAGCAGTTCTTC.

The V gene is TRBV7-9, the J gene TRBJ2-7; 7 bases map to TRBD1. Looked up from germline, CDR1 is SEHNR and CDR2 is FQNEAQ (reference sequence). The CDR3 loop spans 13 amino acids. Germline trimming cut 5 bases from V and 5 bases from J; bases unmatched to any gene: 6. The CDR3, as DNA: TGTGCCAGCAGCCACAGGGGAGAGAACGAGCAGTACTTC. Translating it yields CASSHRGENEQYF.

This chain uses TRBV4-3 with TRBJ2-1; 9 positions agree with TRBD2. Trimming at V came to 4 bases and at J to 7 bases, leaving 8 bases not matched to a gene. The germline gives CDR1 LGHNA, CDR2 YSLEER. The CDR3 contains 15 residues. The chain's CDR3 is CASSRSGRWLNEQFF. Written as DNA, the CDR3 is TGCGCCAGCAGCCGAAGCGGGAGGTGGTTGAATGAGCAGTTCTTC.

The sample holds a few counts of this clone. V gene TRBV19 combines with J gene TRBJ2-3; tentative D call: TRBD1 (6 bases). The length of the CDR3 is 13 residues. Germline V gene data show CDR1 as LNHDA and CDR2 as SQIVND (reference sequence). Trimming took 6 bases from V and 2 from J, leaving 9 bases between them. CDR3 region: CASSPGATDTQYF. The CDR3 DNA sequence: TGTGCCAGTAGCCCAGGGGCCACAGATACGCAGTATTTT.

This rearrangement joins TRBV28 to TRBJ1-5; D remains ambiguous. Germline CDR1 MDHEN, CDR2 SYDVKM. The V and J ends lost 6 bases and 7 bases respectively, with 10 bases between them. CDR3 length equals 12 residues. The CDR3 spells CASRQAMQPQHF. In DNA form, the CDR3 reads TGTGCCAGCAGACAAGCGATGCAGCCCCAGCATTTT.

The gene calls are TRBV6-6 and TRBJ1-2, with D hard to call. The CDR3 is 13 residues long. Trimming stripped 5 bases from V and 8 bases from J, with 15 bases between. Looked up from germline, CDR1 is MNHNY and CDR2 is SVGAGI (reference sequence). CDR3 sequence (DNA): TGTGCCAGCAGTCACCAGGATAATAGGGGCTACACCTTC. Translating it yields CASSHQDNRGYTF.

The chain is built from TRBV30 and TRBJ1-2, with 7 bases matching TRBD1. V was pared by 6 bases and J by 2 bases, with 6 bases of the junction left unmatched. CDR3 length: 13 amino acids. Germline CDR1 is GTSNPN and CDR2 is SVGIG (reference sequence). CDR3 in DNA: TGTGCCTGTCCGGGACAGAAGAACTATGGCTACACCTTC. It encodes CACPGQKNYGYTF.

This chain joins TRBV6-5 and TRBJ2-7, with 8 bases matching TRBD2. The CDR3 runs to 15 residues. Per germline, CDR1 MNHEY and CDR2 SVGAGI. V trimming: 2 bases; J trimming: 1 base; junction bases outside the gene matches: 4. The CDR3 reads CASSYGSGKSYEQYF. The CDR3 DNA reads TGTGCCAGCAGTTACGGTAGCGGGAAATCCTACGAGCAGTACTTC.

The rearrangement uses TRBV28 and TRBJ1-2, with D possibly matching TRBD1 (5 bases). Trimming cost V 5 bases and J 3 bases, with 13 bases left between them. Germline loops: CDR1 MDHEN, CDR2 SYDVKM. The CDR3 covers 14 residues. The CDR3: CASSQSDSYYGYTF. DNA of the CDR3: TGTGCCAGCAGTCAAAGTGACAGCTACTATGGCTACACCTTC.

The table lists this clone with a few counts. The CDR3 region has the DNA TGCGCCAGCAGCAGGGCCTGGACAGGTCGAACCGGGGAGCTGTTTTTT. Translation gives CASSRAWTGRTGELFF. This chain uses TRBV5-1 with TRBJ2-2; 7 bases align to TRBD1. CDR1 and CDR2 from the germline V gene are SGHRS and YFSETQ. CDR3 size: 16 residues. After removal of 4 bases from V and 5 bases from J, the junction contained 11 bases not matched to a gene. The variable domain in full, with the rest retrieved from reference TRBV5-1 and TRBJ2-2, is KAGVTQTPRYLIKTRGQQVTLSCSPISGHRSVSWYQQTPGQGLQFLFEYFSETQRNKGNFPGRFSGRQFSNSRSEMNVSTLELGDSALYLCASSRAWTGRTGELFFGEGSRLTVL.

The CDR3 loop is CASSQVAEDNQPQHF. Written as DNA, the CDR3 is TGCGCCAGCAGCCAAGTAGCGGAGGACAATCAGCCCCAGCATTTT. The rearrangement uses TRBV4-3 and TRBJ1-5; D gene unclear. CDR1 LGHNA and CDR2 YSLEER come from the germline V gene. V was clipped by 1 base and J by 3 bases, with 10 bases between them. This CDR3 spans 15 amino acids.

The rearrangement joins TRBV9 to TRBJ1-4; 7 positions agree with TRBD1. Germline V gene sequence: CDR1 SGDLS, CDR2 YYNGEE. The V segment lost 3 bases and the J segment 8 bases; nucleotides outside the gene matches: 10. The CDR3 has 15 amino acids. The CDR3 bases are TGTGCCAGCAGCGGACGGGACAGCGTCTTGGAAAAACTGTTTTTT. It yields the protein CASSGRDSVLEKLFF.

The chain uses TRBV9 and TRBJ2-7; possibly TRBD2 for D (6 bases). CDR1 SGDLS and CDR2 YYNGEE come from the germline V gene. V gave up 0 bases and J gave up 3 bases, with 13 bases separating them. CDR3 length equals 15 residues. CDR3 protein: CASSVAPGDNYEQYF. In DNA form, the CDR3 reads TGTGCCAGCAGCGTAGCCCCGGGAGATAACTACGAGCAGTACTTC.

This clone has a handful of counts. This chain uses TRBV5-5 with TRBJ1-5; D gene ambiguous. The V and J ends lost 7 bases and 8 bases respectively, with 16 bases between them. Germline V gene data show CDR1 as SGHKS and CDR2 as YYEKEE (reference sequence). The CDR3 length is 13 residues. CDR3 in DNA: TGTGCCAGCCCCTTAGGAGGGAGGAAGCCCCAGCATTTT. This translates into CASPLGGRKPQHF. Based on the CDR3 plus reference TRBV5-5 and TRBJ1-5, the full variable domain is DAGVTQSPTHLIKTRGQQVTLRCSPISGHKSVSWYQQVLGQGPQFIFQYYEKEERGRGNFPDRFSARQFPNYSSELNVNALLLGDSALYLCASPLGGRKPQHFGDGTRLSIL.

The chain employs TRBV5-1 and TRBJ2-1; perhaps TRBD1 as D (5 bases). This CDR3 is 15 amino acids long. V was trimmed by 0 bases and J by 2 bases, leaving 9 bases between them. Germline V gives CDR1 SGHRS, CDR2 YFSETQ. The CDR3 protein is CASSLEAGTYNEQFF. The DNA of the CDR3 is TGCGCCAGCAGCTTGGAGGCAGGGACCTACAATGAGCAGTTCTTC.

The rearrangement joins TRBV7-9 to TRBJ1-5, with 8 bases matching TRBD1. This CDR3 is built from 18 residues. Per germline, CDR1 SEHNR and CDR2 FQNEAQ (reference sequence). After removal of 3 bases from V and 0 bases from J, the junction contained 10 bases not matched to a gene. CDR3 protein: CASSLGSGTGYSNQPQHF. CDR3 DNA sequence: TGTGCCAGCAGCTTGGGGTCAGGGACAGGCTATAGCAATCAGCCCCAGCATTTT.

The J gene is TRBJ2-7, the V gene TRBV7-8; possible D gene TRBD2, 6 bases. V was trimmed by 0 bases and J by 2 bases, leaving 11 bases between them. Germline V gives CDR1 SGHVS, CDR2 FQNEAQ. CDR3 length: 15 amino acids. The DNA of the CDR3 is TGTGCCAGCAGCTTAGCGGAGGCGGGGCCCTACGAGCAGTACTTC. Translation gives CASSLAEAGPYEQYF.

This sequence joins TRBV27 and TRBJ2-7; 7 bases map to TRBD2. J was trimmed by 4 bases and V by 2 bases; bases with no gene match: 5. This CDR3 spans 14 amino acids. The germline V gene has CDR1 MNHEY and CDR2 SMNVEV (reference sequence). CDR3 bases: TGTGCCAGCAGTTTACGGGGAGGGTGGTACGAGCAGTACTTC. Translating it yields CASSLRGGWYEQYF.

This clone was counted only a few times. This chain links TRBV2 with TRBJ1-1, with D perhaps TRBD1 (6 bases). Germline V gene sequence: CDR1 SNHLY, CDR2 FYNNEI. The CDR3 length is 13 residues. Trimming removed 6 bases from V and 6 bases from J, with 14 bases in between. The CDR3 DNA reads as TGTGCCAGCAGCTACAGGGAGGGCGCTGAAGCTTTCTTT. This encodes CASSYREGAEAFF.

The chain has TRBV5-1 and TRBJ1-2, with no clear D. The germline V gene encodes CDR1 SGHRS and CDR2 YFSETQ. Trimming cost V 0 bases and J 6 bases, with 15 bases left between them. The CDR3 is made up of 15 amino acids. In DNA, the CDR3 is TGCGCCAGCAGCTTGGTGGGTATACCTGAGGATGGCTACACCTTC. It encodes CASSLVGIPEDGYTF.

The V call is TRBV5-1, the J call TRBJ1-1, with 8 bases identical to TRBD1. The CDR3 is made up of 20 amino acids. Germline CDR1 reads SGHRS; CDR2 reads YFSETQ. J gave up 0 bases and V 0 bases, and 16 bases lay outside the gene matches. DNA of the CDR3: TGCGCCAGCAGCTTGGACTCCCGGGACAGGTCGACCCCGCTGAACACTGAAGCTTTCTTT. It specifies CASSLDSRDRSTPLNTEAFF.

The chain combines TRBV7-8 with TRBJ1-5, with 8 nucleotides matching TRBD1. This CDR3 is 19 amino acids long. The germline V gene has CDR1 SGHVS and CDR2 FQNEAQ. Trimming cost V 5 bases and J 0 bases; bases outside gene matches: 15. CDR3 sequence (DNA): TGTGCCAGCAGCCTGTTACCACGGGACAGGTCCATTAGCAATCAGCCCCAGCATTTT. It codes for CASSLLPRDRSISNQPQHF.

The V call is TRBV15, the J call TRBJ2-7, with 8 nucleotides matching TRBD1. V lost 5 bases and J lost 7; bases outside the gene matches: 10. CDR1 and CDR2 (germline): LNHNV, YYDKDF (reference sequence). The CDR3 has 14 residues. The CDR3 reads CATSGGDRGQEQYF. The CDR3 nucleotides are TGTGCCACCAGCGGGGGTGACAGGGGTCAGGAGCAGTACTTC.

Only one count was recorded for this clone. The rearrangement links TRBV9 to TRBJ2-1; TRBD2 agrees at 8 bases. This CDR3 comprises 15 residues. Germline CDR1 SGDLS, CDR2 YYNGEE. V lost 3 bases, J lost 5 bases, and 7 bases stayed unmatched. CDR3 in amino acids: CASSGGAGANNEQFF. The CDR3 DNA reads as TGTGCCAGCAGCGGAGGAGCGGGAGCCAACAATGAGCAGTTCTTC.

The rearrangement joins TRBV7-3 to TRBJ2-1, with 12 bases fitting TRBD2. V was pared by 2 bases and J by 7 bases, with 6 bases of the junction left unmatched. This CDR3 has 16 residues. Per the germline V gene, CDR1 is SGHTA and CDR2 is FQGTGA. The CDR3 DNA reads TGTGCCAGCAGCTTAGTCAGACTAGCGGGAGATAATGAGCAGTTCTTC. Its translation: CASSLVRLAGDNEQFF. The full variable domain, completed using reference TRBV7-3 and TRBJ2-1, is GAGVSQTPSNKVTEKGKYVELRCDPISGHTALYWYRQSLGQGPEFLIYFQGTGAADDSGLPNDRFFAVRPEGSVSTLKIQRTERGDSAVYLCASSLVRLAGDNEQFFGPGTRLTVL.

The J gene is TRBJ2-1, the V gene TRBV5-4; TRBD2 aligns across 9 bases. Looked up from germline, CDR1 is SGHNT and CDR2 is YYREEE (reference sequence). This CDR3 is 16 amino acids long. V shed 0 bases and J 7 bases; nucleotides not matched to a gene: 8. The CDR3 here is CASSLAGREGRNEQFF. The DNA for the CDR3 is TGTGCCAGCAGCTTGGCCGGGCGGGAGGGCCGGAATGAGCAGTTCTTC.

This chain links TRBV5-1 with TRBJ1-4, with D possibly TRBD1 on 6 matching bases. The germline V and J ends were trimmed by 3 bases and 7 bases, with 13 bases remaining between them. From germline, CDR1 is SGHRS and CDR2 YFSETQ. This CDR3 is 14 amino acids long. CDR3 in DNA: TGCGCCAGCAGCTCACAGGGTGGTACTGAAAAACTGTTTTTT. Translated: CASSSQGGTEKLFF. Complete variable domain (other parts from reference TRBV5-1 and TRBJ1-4): KAGVTQTPRYLIKTRGQQVTLSCSPISGHRSVSWYQQTPGQGLQFLFEYFSETQRNKGNFPGRFSGRQFSNSRSEMNVSTLELGDSALYLCASSSQGGTEKLFFGSGTQLSVL.

This chain uses TRBV28 with TRBJ2-4, with 7 bases lining up with TRBD2. Germline V gene lookup returns CDR1 MDHEN and CDR2 SYDVKM. The V segment lost 5 bases and the J segment 5 bases; nucleotides outside the gene matches: 6. The CDR3 consists of 14 residues. CDR3 amino acids: CASSPGGVENIQYF. CDR3 in DNA: TGTGCCAGCAGTCCTGGGGGGGTGGAAAACATTCAGTACTTC.